This TCR beta chain was observed in a study of cytomegalovirus exposure and HLA in healthy donors. This PCR relied on a set of 60 Vbeta primers and 13 Jbeta primers. Using immunoSEQ multiplex PCR, the repertoire was profiled, and TCRdb retains in-frame clones only, with some absent. The table has 250,000 to 350,000 clones, around 86% seen once. Details on this clone: Its antigen is not known.

Between the trimmed V and J ends, which lost 1 base and 3 bases, there was a span of 12 bases. The germline V gene has CDR1 SGDLS and CDR2 YYNGEE. The CDR3 contains 15 residues. Study outcomes and limitations: Most TCR sequences were seen very rarely across donors, but some public TCRs occurred in many.

This clonotype originated in a man in his forties or fifties in good health and CMV-seropositive. The chain carries TRBV9 and TRBJ2-3; a possible D gene is TRBD1 (6 bases). The sequencing input was PBMCs. For the CDR3, the DNA is TGTGCCAGCAGCGTATCAGGACAGCTTACAGATACGCAGTATTTT. It encodes CASSVSGQLTDTQYF.